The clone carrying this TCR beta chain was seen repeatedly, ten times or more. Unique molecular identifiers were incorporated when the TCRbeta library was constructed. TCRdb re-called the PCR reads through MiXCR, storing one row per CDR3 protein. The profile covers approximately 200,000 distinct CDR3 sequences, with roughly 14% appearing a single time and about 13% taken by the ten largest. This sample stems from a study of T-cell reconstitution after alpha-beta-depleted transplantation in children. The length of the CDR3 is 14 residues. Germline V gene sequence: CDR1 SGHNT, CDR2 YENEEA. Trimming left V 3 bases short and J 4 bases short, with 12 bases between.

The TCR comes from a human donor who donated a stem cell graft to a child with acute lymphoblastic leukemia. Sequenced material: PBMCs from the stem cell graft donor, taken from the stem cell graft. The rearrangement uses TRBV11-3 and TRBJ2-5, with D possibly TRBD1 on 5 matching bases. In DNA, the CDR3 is TGTGCCAGCAGCTTTAGGGGTATGGGAGAGACCCAGTACTTC. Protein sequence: CASSFRGMGETQYF.